The 14 T cell receptor beta chains listed next were all sequenced from one sample in a study of blood T cell repertoires in COVID-19. Clones were sequenced by immunoSEQ multiplex PCR, and TCRdb holds only the in-frame ones, with some missing. The sample lists about 380,000 clones; roughly four fifths were seen once. Sample: peripheral blood. The receptors derive from a human donor with acute or convalescent COVID-19. The donor label of this sample is uncertain.

The chain links TRBV27 to TRBJ1-1, with a possible D match to TRBD1 (5 bases). Germline V gene lookup returns CDR1 MNHEY and CDR2 SMNVEV (reference sequence). V lost 3 bases, J lost 0 bases, and 14 bases lay in between. CDR3 size: 16 residues. The DNA for the CDR3 is TGTGCCAGCAGTTTTACCCTGGGGACTTTGAACACTGAAGCTTTCTTT. Translation: CASSFTLGTLNTEAFF.

The gene calls are TRBV7-9 and TRBJ2-1; maybe TRBD2 (5 bases). There are 15 residues in the CDR3. Trimming pared 3 bases from V and 5 bases from J, leaving 14 bases between. The germline V gene encodes CDR1 SEHNR and CDR2 FQNEAQ (reference sequence). CDR3 protein: CASSFSSRGHNEQFF. In DNA form, the CDR3 reads TGTGCCAGCAGCTTTTCCTCTCGGGGTCACAATGAGCAGTTCTTC.

The J gene is TRBJ1-3, the V gene TRBV10-3; D not resolved. Germline loops: CDR1 ENHRY, CDR2 SYGVKD. Trimming took off 6 bases at V and 0 bases at J, with 3 bases between the two ends. This CDR3 contains 12 residues. CDR3 protein: CAISSSGNTIYF. The CDR3 nucleotides read TGTGCCATCAGCAGCTCTGGAAACACCATATATTTT.

The V call is TRBV10-3, the J call TRBJ1-1; D possibly corresponds to TRBD1 (5 bases). The CDR3 runs to 12 residues. The germline V gene has CDR1 ENHRY and CDR2 SYGVKD. V lost 8 bases to trimming and J lost 4 bases, with 11 bases between them. The CDR3 protein is CAIQGDFTEAFF. CDR3 sequence (DNA): TGTGCCATCCAAGGGGATTTCACTGAAGCTTTCTTT.

The gene calls are TRBV2 and TRBJ1-4, with 8 bases lining up with TRBD1. Germline assignment: CDR1 SNHLY and CDR2 FYNNEI. The ends lost 4 bases at V and 5 bases at J; junction bases unmatched: 6. The CDR3 runs to 15 residues. The CDR3 is CASSVKGTGNEKLFF. CDR3 in DNA: TGTGCCAGCAGTGTCAAAGGGACAGGAAATGAAAAACTGTTTTTT. The complete variable domain, with remaining parts taken from reference TRBV2 and TRBJ1-4, reads EPEVTQTPSHQVTQMGQEVILRCVPISNHLYFYWYRQILGQKVEFLVSFYNNEISEKSEIFDDQFSVERPDGSNFTLKIRSTKLEDSAMYFCASSVKGTGNEKLFFGSGTQLSVL.

This CDR3 is CASSQDWANEVGYTF. The CDR3 DNA reads TGCGCCAGCAGCCAAGATTGGGCTAATGAAGTTGGCTACACCTTC. The chain employs TRBV4-1 and TRBJ1-2; no reliable D call. Trimming shortened V by 0 bases and J by 7 bases, and 15 bases separated the two germline ends. The CDR3 has 15 amino acids. The germline V gene has CDR1 MGHRA and CDR2 YSYEKL.

The chain links TRBV6-5 to TRBJ1-4; the match to TRBD1 covers 8 bases. With V trimmed by 6 bases and J by 5 bases, 5 bases remained unmatched. This CDR3 region has 14 residues. Germline V CDR1 and CDR2: MNHEY, SVGAGI. CDR3 DNA: TGTGCCAGCAGCCGCGACAGGGGCAATGAAAAACTGTTTTTT. This gives the protein CASSRDRGNEKLFF.

J is TRBJ2-7 and V is TRBV4-2; maybe TRBD1 (6 bases). With 1 base removed from V and 5 bases from J, the gap between germline ends came to 18 bases. Germline V lookup: CDR1 LGHNA, CDR2 YNFKEQ. There are 16 residues in the CDR3. CDR3 loop: CASSQATGSEIDEQYF. CDR3 in DNA: TGTGCCAGCAGCCAAGCAACAGGGTCAGAAATCGACGAGCAGTACTTC.

The V and J genes are TRBV6-2 or TRBV6-3 and TRBJ1-2, with D unresolved. V shed 0 bases and J shed 4 bases, with 6 bases lying between them. The germline V gene has CDR1 MNHEY and CDR2 SVGEGT. The CDR3 consists of 13 residues. The CDR3 DNA reads as TGTGCCAGCAGTTACTCGAGAGGCTATGGCTACACCTTC. Its protein product is CASSYSRGYGYTF.

The CDR3 protein is CSVRTGGNQPQHF. The DNA for the CDR3 is TGCAGCGTTCGGACAGGCGGCAATCAGCCCCAGCATTTT. The chain combines TRBV29-1 with TRBJ1-5; 7 bases line up with TRBD1. V lost 5 bases to trimming and J lost 2 bases; unmatched junction nucleotides: 3. The CDR3 totals 13 residues. Germline lookup yields CDR1 SQVTM and CDR2 ANQGSEA.

The chain employs TRBV28 and TRBJ1-6; D unresolved. The germline V gene has CDR1 MDHEN and CDR2 SYDVKM. Trimming removed 3 bases from V and 7 bases from J, with 10 bases in between. CDR3 length: 14 amino acids. The CDR3 region is CASSFRGRNSPLHF. The CDR3 coding sequence is TGTGCCAGCAGTTTCCGGGGTAGGAATTCACCCCTCCACTTT. Full variable domain (outside the CDR3, taken from reference TRBV28 and TRBJ1-6): DVKVTQSSRYLVKRTGEKVFLECVQDMDHENMFWYRQDPGLGLRLIYFSYDVKMKEKGDIPEGYSVSREKKERFSLILESASTNQTSMYLCASSFRGRNSPLHFGNGTRLTVT.

This rearrangement joins TRBV5-4 to TRBJ2-1; no clear D gene. V was clipped by 4 bases and J by 7 bases, with 18 bases between them. Germline V gene sequence: CDR1 SGHNT, CDR2 YYREEE (reference sequence). This CDR3 is built from 15 residues. CDR3 sequence (DNA): TGTGCCAGCAGCCCCGCATCCCGGGTTGGTAATGAGCAGTTCTTC. Amino acids: CASSPASRVGNEQFF. Full variable domain (missing parts from reference TRBV5-4 and TRBJ2-1): ETGVTQSPTHLIKTRGQQVTLRCSSQSGHNTVSWYQQALGQGPQFIFQYYREEENGRGNFPPRFSGLQFPNYSSELNVNALELDDSALYLCASSPASRVGNEQFFGPGTRLTVL.

The chain links TRBV6-5 to TRBJ2-7; D possibly corresponds to TRBD1 (6 bases). Germline V lookup: CDR1 MNHEY, CDR2 SVGAGI. Trimming took 4 bases from V and 0 from J, leaving 16 bases between them. The CDR3 has 16 residues. CDR3 amino acids: CASSFLGQRFSYEQYF. Written as DNA, the CDR3 is TGTGCCAGCAGTTTCCTAGGACAGAGGTTCTCCTACGAGCAGTACTTC.

This clone was recorded once. The chain recombines TRBV6-5 with TRBJ2-7; 7 bases are a match to TRBD2. Looked up from germline, CDR1 is MNHEY and CDR2 is SVGAGI. CDR3 length equals 14 residues. After removal of 7 bases from V and 4 bases from J, the junction contained 10 bases not matched to a gene. The CDR3 spells CASTPGLSLYEQYF. In DNA form, the CDR3 reads TGTGCCAGCACCCCGGGACTATCTCTTTACGAGCAGTACTTC.